This TCR beta chain stems from a study of identifying expanded T cells in peripheral blood. Study outcomes and limitations: Variance in clone template counts between approximately two-week samples significantly increased with total template count across all healthy donors.

V gave up 7 bases and J gave up 1 base, with 16 bases separating them. Germline V gene sequence: CDR1 SGHAT, CDR2 FQDESV (reference sequence). The CDR3 sequence is 15 residues long. Sequenced by immunoSEQ multiplex PCR; TCRdb stores in-frame clones only, minus some. The sample yields some 95,000 clones, around 90% seen once. Concerning this clone itself: Its antigen is unknown.

Sequences were obtained from blood. The genes are TRBV11-1 and TRBJ1-1, with D possibly being TRBD1 (6 bases). This clonotype was sampled from a person between 18 and 69 years old in good health. As DNA, the CDR3 is TGTGCCAGCAACCCAGGGGCAGCTAGGAACACTGAAGCTTTCTTT. It codes for CASNPGAARNTEAFF.